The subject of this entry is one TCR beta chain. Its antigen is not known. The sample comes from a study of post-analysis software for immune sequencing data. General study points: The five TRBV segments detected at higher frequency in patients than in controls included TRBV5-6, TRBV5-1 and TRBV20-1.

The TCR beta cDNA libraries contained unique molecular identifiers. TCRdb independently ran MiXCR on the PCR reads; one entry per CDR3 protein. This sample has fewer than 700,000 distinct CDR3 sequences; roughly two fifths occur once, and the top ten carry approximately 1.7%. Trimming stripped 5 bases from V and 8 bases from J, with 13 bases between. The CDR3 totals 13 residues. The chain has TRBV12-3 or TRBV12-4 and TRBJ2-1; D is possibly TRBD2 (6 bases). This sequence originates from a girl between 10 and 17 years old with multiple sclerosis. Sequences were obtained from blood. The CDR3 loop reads CASSAGEADEQFF. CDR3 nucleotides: TGTGCCAGCAGTGCCGGGGAGGCTGATGAGCAGTTCTTC.